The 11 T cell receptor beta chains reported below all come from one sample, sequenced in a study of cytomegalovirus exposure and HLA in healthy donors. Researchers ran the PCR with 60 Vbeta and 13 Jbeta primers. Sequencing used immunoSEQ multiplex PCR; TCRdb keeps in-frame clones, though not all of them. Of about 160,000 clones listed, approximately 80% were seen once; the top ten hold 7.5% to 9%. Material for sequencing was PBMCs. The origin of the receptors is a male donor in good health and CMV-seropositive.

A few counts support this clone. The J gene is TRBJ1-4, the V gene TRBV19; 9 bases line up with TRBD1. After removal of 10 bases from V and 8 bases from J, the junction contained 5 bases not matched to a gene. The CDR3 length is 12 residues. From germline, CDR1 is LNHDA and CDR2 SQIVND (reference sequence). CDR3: CATLDRGEKLFF. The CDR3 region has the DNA TGTGCCACTCTGGACAGGGGCGAAAAACTGTTTTTT.

In DNA, the CDR3 is TGTGCCAGCAGCCCCGAAGCAGGGGATTTTCTTTCACCCCTCCACTTT. It yields the protein CASSPEAGDFLSPLHF. The chain uses TRBV7-2 and TRBJ1-6, with a tentative D call TRBD1 (6 bases). Germline CDR1 is SGHTA and CDR2 is FQGNSA. The V and J ends lost 5 bases and 9 bases respectively, with 20 bases between them. The CDR3 loop spans 16 amino acids.

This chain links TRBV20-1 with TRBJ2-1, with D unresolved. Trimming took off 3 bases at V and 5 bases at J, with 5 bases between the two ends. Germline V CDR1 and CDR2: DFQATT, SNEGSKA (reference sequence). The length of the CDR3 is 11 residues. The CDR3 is CSARAHNEQFF. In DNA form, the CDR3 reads TGCAGTGCTAGGGCTCACAATGAGCAGTTCTTC.

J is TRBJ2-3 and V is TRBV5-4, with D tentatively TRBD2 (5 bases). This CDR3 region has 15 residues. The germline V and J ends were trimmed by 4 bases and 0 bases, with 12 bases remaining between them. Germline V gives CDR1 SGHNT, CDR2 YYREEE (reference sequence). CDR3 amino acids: CASSPRTLSTDTQYF. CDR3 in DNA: TGTGCCAGCAGCCCGAGGACTCTTAGCACAGATACGCAGTATTTT.

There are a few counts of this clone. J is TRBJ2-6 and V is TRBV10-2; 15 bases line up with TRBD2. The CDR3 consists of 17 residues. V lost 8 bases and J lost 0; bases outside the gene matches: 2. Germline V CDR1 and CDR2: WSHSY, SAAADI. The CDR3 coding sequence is TGCGCCAGCGGACTAGCGGGGGGGAGCTCTGGGGCCAACGTCCTGACTTTC. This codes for CASGLAGGSSGANVLTF.

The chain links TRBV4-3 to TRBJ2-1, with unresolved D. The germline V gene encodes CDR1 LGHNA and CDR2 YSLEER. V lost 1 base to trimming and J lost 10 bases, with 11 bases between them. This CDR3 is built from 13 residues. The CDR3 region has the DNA TGCGCCAGCAGCCAAGGCCTAGTGCCGGAGCAGTTCTTC. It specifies CASSQGLVPEQFF.

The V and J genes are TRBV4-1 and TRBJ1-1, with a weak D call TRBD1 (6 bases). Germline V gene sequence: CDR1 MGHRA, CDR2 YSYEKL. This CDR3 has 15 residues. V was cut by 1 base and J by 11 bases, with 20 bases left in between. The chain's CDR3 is CASSQGRPSQGRAFF. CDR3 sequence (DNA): TGCGCCAGCAGCCAAGGACGACCCTCACAGGGTAGGGCTTTCTTT.

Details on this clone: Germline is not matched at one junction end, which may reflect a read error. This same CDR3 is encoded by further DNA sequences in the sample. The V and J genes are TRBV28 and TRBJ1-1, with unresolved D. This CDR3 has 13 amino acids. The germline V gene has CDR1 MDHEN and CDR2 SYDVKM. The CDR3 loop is CASSSLENTEAFF. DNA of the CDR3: TGTGCCAGCAGTTCCCTAGAGAACACCGAAGCTTTCTTT.

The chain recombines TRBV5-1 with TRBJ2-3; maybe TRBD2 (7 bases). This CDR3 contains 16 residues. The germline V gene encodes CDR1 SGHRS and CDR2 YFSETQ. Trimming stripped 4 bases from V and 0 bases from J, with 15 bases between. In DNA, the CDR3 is TGCGCCAGCAGCCGGCTTGGGGGGGCTAGCACAGATACGCAGTATTTT. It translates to CASSRLGGASTDTQYF.

The chain's CDR3 is CASSPGGTAGNTIYF. The CDR3 coding sequence is TGTGCCAGCAGCCCGGGAGGTACGGCTGGAAACACCATATATTTT. This chain connects TRBV5-5 to TRBJ1-3; D call uncertain. Germline V gene data show CDR1 as SGHKS and CDR2 as YYEKEE (reference sequence). V lost 4 bases to trimming and J lost 2 bases, with 13 bases between them. This CDR3 is built from 15 residues.

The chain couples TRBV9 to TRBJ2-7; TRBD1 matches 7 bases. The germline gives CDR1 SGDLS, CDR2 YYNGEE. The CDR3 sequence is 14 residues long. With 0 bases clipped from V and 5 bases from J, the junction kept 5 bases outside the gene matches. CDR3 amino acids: CASSVAGTVHEQYF. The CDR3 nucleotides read TGTGCCAGCAGCGTAGCGGGGACAGTCCACGAGCAGTACTTC.